This passage covers 8 T cell receptor beta chains from one sample sequenced in a study of regulatory T cells in long-lasting Graves disease. Time point noted: newly diagnosed GD, antithyroid drugs for less than 3 months. The authors made the TCR library using RNA they extracted from PBMCs. Construction of the TCR beta libraries employed iRepertoire HTBI primers in conjunction with Arm-PCR of CDR3 regions. TCRdb ran MiXCR on the multiplex PCR reads and lists one entry per CDR3 protein. The data hold hundreds of thousands of distinct CDR3 sequences, with around 17% observed a single time. The same data also contributed to another study, on T cells in Graves' hyperthyroidism and ophthalmopathy.

The specimen was peripheral blood mononuclear cells (PBMCs), collected at new diagnosis, from a patient treated with antithyroid drugs. Receptors were obtained from a woman in her 30s with Graves disease.

This clonotype was counted ten times or more. In DNA, the CDR3 is TGTGCCACCAGTGATTCACGACCCCCACAGGCAAACTTTGGGAACTATGGCTACACCTTC. Translating gives CATSDSRPPQANFGNYGYTF. The V gene is TRBV24-1, the J gene TRBJ1-2, with a tentative D call TRBD1 (5 bases). Looked up from germline, CDR1 is KGHDR and CDR2 is SFDVKD. This CDR3 has 20 amino acids. Trimming removed 2 bases from V and 2 bases from J, with 26 bases in between.

The genes are TRBV7-8 and TRBJ2-7; D may be TRBD1 (5 bases). Per germline, CDR1 SGHVS and CDR2 FQNEAQ. CDR3 length equals 11 residues. With 6 bases removed from V and 9 bases from J, the gap between germline ends came to 12 bases. This CDR3 reads CASSPGTGQYF. As DNA, the CDR3 is TGTGCCAGCAGTCCCGGAACAGGGCAGTACTTC. Supplemented by reference TRBV7-8 and TRBJ2-7, the full variable domain reads GAGVSQSPRYKVAKRGQDVALRCDPISGHVSLFWYQQALGQGPEFLTYFQNEAQLDKSGLPSDRFFAERPEGSVSTLKIQRTQQEDSAVYLCASSPGTGQYFGPGTRLTVT.

Worth noting for this clonotype: Being one base from a much bigger clone, this may be a read error. The rearrangement joins TRBV7-2 to TRBJ1-2; TRBD1 aligns across 8 bases. CDR1 SGHTA and CDR2 FQGNSA come from the germline V gene. The CDR3 consists of 14 residues. The CDR3 loop reads CASSSTTGAYDYTF. CDR3 coding DNA: TGTGCCAGCAGCTCGACGACAGGGGCCTATGACTACACCTTC.

This clonotype was observed a few times. The chain has TRBV9 and TRBJ2-2; D is undetermined. The germline CDR1 and CDR2 sequences are SGDLS and YYNGEE. The CDR3 runs to 13 residues. V was cut by 2 bases and J by 5 bases, with 7 bases left in between. The CDR3 is CASSVRVTGELFF. The DNA of the CDR3 is TGTGCCAGCAGCGTTCGAGTGACCGGGGAGCTGTTTTTT.

The chain has TRBV7-2 and TRBJ1-1, with D possibly being TRBD1 (6 bases). V lost 5 bases, J lost 5 bases, and 18 bases lay in between. The CDR3 runs to 15 residues. CDR1 is SGHTA, CDR2 FQGNSA, per germline. Written as DNA, the CDR3 is TGTGCCAGCAGCCCGAAGACAGGCGGTGGGACTGAAGCTTTCTTT. This sequence encodes CASSPKTGGGTEAFF.

The sample holds many counts of this clonotype. This rearrangement joins TRBV28 to TRBJ1-1, with 9 nucleotides matching TRBD1. V shed 6 bases and J 5 bases; nucleotides not matched to a gene: 10. The CDR3 consists of 15 residues. Germline loops: CDR1 MDHEN, CDR2 SYDVKM. In nucleotides, the CDR3 is TGTGCCAGCAGGTCCACAGGGGGCGTTTTGACTGAAGCTTTCTTT. It is translated as CASRSTGGVLTEAFF.

Written as DNA, the CDR3 is TGTGCCAGCAGCTTAGTCTGGACAGGGAGTACCGGGGAGCTGTTTTTT. It is translated as CASSLVWTGSTGELFF. V and J are TRBV7-2 and TRBJ2-2, with TRBD1 matching over 8 bases. J lost 5 bases, V lost 1 base, and 6 bases had no gene match. Germline CDR1 and CDR2: SGHTA and FQGNSA. CDR3 length equals 16 residues.

This clonotype was counted only a few times. V and J are TRBV5-6 and TRBJ1-4, with D maybe TRBD1 (6 bases). Germline CDR1 reads SGHDT; CDR2 reads YYEEEE. The CDR3 loop spans 13 amino acids. V gave up 4 bases and J gave up 7 bases, with 11 bases separating them. The CDR3 DNA follows: TGTGCCAGCAGCCTGGGACATCTTGAAAAACTGTTTTTT. Translated: CASSLGHLEKLFF.